This T cell receptor (beta chain) was captured by sequencing in a study of T cell repertoires in cytomegalovirus infection. In TCRdb, the reads were re-called with MiXCR into one record per CDR3 protein. The sample shows 250,000 to 300,000 distinct CDR3 sequences, 9.1% of them seen only once. The CDR3 has 14 residues. Germline lookup yields CDR1 SQVTM and CDR2 ANQGSEA. V shed 3 bases and J shed 0 bases, with 10 bases lying between them. Findings and limits, study-wide: Across the ex vivo response, the dominant clonotypes were HLA-C-restricted CMV-specific TCR beta clonotypes.

Note on this clonotype: Its antigen is unknown.

Sequenced input: PBMCs. This TCR was recovered from a human donor in good health (CMV status not recorded). Some clones in this sample may be carry-over from other donors' samples. This sequence joins TRBV29-1 and TRBJ2-3; no reliable D call. The CDR3 nucleotides read TGCAGCGTTGAGACATCGCCCAGCACAGATACGCAGTATTTT. Its protein is CSVETSPSTDTQYF.